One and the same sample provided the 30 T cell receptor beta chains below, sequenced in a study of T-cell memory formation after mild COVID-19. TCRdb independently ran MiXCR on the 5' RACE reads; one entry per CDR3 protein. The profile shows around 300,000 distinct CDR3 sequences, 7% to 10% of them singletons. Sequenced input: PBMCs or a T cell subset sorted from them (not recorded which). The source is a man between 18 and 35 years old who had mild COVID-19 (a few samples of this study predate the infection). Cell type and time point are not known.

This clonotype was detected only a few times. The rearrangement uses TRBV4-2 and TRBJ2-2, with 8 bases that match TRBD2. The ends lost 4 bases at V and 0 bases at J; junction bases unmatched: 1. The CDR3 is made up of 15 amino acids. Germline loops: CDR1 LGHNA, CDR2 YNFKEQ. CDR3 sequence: CASSRGGTNTGELFF. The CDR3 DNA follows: TGTGCCAGCAGCCGCGGGGGGACGAACACCGGGGAGCTGTTTTTT.

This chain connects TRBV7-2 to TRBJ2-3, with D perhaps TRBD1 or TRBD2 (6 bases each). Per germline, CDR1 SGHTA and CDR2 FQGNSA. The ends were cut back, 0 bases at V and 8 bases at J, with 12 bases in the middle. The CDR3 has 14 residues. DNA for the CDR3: TGTGCCAGCAGCTTAGCCCCGACGGGGGCTACGCAGTATTTT. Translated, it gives CASSLAPTGATQYF. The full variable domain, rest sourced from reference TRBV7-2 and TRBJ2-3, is GAGVSQSPSNKVTEKGKDVELRCDPISGHTALYWYRQSLGQGLEFLIYFQGNSAPDKSGLPSDRFSAERTGGSVSTLTIQRTQQEDSAVYLCASSLAPTGATQYFGPGTRLTVL.

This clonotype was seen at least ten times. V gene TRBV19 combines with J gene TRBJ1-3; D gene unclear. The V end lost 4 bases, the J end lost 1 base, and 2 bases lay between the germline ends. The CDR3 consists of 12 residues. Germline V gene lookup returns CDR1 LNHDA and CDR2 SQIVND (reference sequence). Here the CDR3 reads CASSTSGNTIYF. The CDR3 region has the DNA TGTGCCAGTAGTACGTCTGGAAACACCATATATTTT.

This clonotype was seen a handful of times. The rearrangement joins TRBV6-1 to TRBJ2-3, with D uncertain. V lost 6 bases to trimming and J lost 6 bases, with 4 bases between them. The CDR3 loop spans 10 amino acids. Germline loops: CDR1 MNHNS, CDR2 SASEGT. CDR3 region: CASRYDTQYF. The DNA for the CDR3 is TGTGCCAGCAGATATGATACGCAGTATTTT.

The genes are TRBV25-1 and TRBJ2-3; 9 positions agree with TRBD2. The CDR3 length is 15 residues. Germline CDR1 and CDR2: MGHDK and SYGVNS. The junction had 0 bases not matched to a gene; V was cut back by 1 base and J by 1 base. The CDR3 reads CASSELAGGTDTQYF. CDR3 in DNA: TGTGCCAGCAGTGAATTAGCGGGGGGCACAGATACGCAGTATTTT.

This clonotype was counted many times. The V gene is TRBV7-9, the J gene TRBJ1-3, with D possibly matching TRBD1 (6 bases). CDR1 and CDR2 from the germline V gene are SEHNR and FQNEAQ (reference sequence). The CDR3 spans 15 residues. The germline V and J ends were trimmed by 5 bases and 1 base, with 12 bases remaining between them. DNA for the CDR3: TGTGCCAGCAGCCAGGGGCCGGGTTCTGGAAACACCATATATTTT. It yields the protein CASSQGPGSGNTIYF.

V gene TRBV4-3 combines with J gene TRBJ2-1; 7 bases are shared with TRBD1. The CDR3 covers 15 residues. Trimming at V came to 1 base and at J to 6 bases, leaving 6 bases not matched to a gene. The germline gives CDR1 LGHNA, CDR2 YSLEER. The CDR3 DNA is TGCGCCAGCAGCCAAGCGGGCAGGGGGTTCAATGAGCAGTTCTTC. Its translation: CASSQAGRGFNEQFF.

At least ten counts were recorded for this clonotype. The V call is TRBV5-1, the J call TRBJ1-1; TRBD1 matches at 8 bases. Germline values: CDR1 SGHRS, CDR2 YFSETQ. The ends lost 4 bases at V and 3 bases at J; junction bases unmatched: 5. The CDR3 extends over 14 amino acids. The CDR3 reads CASSLDRGHTEAFF. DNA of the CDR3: TGCGCCAGCAGCCTTGACAGGGGACACACTGAAGCTTTCTTT.

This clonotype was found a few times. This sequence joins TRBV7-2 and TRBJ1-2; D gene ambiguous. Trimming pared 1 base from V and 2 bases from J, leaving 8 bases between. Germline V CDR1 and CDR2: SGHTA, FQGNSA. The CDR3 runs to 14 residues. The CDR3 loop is CASSLGWANYGYTF. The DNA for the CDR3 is TGTGCCAGCAGCTTAGGATGGGCAAACTATGGCTACACCTTC.

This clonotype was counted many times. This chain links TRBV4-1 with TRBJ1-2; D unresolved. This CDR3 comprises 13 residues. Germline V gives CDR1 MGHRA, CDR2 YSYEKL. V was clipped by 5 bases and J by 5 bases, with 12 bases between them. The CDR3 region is CASSSSAPYGYTF. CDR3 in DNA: TGCGCCAGCAGCTCCAGTGCCCCTTATGGCTACACCTTC.

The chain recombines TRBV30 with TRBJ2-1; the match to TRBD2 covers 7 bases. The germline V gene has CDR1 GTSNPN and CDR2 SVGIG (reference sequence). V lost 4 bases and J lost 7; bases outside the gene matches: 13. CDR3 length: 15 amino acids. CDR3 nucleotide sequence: TGTGCCTGGACCTCAAGCGGGATGTTGAATAATGAGCAGTTCTTC. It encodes CAWTSSGMLNNEQFF.

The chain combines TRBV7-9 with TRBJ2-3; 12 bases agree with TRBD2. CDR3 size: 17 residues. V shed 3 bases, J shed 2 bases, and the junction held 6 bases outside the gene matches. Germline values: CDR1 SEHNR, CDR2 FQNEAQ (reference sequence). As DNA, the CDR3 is TGTGCCAGCAGCTTGGTGAGGACTAGCGGGAACACAGATACGCAGTATTTT. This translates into CASSLVRTSGNTDTQYF.

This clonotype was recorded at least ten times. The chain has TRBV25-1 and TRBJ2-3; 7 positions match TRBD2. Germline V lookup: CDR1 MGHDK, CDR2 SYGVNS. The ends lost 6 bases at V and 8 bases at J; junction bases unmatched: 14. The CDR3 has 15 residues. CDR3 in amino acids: CASRGRGSGPLTQYF. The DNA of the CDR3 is TGTGCCAGCAGGGGGAGGGGAAGCGGACCACTTACGCAGTATTTT.

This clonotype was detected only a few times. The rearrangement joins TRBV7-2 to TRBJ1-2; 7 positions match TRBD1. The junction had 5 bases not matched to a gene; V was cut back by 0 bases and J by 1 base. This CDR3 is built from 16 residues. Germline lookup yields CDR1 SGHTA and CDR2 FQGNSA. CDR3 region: CASSLAYRGNNYGYTF. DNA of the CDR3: TGTGCCAGCAGCTTAGCTTACAGGGGCAATAACTATGGCTACACCTTC.

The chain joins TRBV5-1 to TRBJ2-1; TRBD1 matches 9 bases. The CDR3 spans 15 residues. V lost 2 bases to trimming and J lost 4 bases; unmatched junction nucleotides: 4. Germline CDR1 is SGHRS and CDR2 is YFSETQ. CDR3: CASSLGDRDYNEQFF. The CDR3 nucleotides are TGCGCCAGCAGCTTAGGGGACAGGGATTACAATGAGCAGTTCTTC.

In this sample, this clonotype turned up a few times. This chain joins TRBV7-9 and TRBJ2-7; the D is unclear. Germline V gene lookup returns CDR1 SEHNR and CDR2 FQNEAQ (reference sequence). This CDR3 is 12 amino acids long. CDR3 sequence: CASSPDSNEQYV. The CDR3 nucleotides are TGTGCCAGCAGCCCCGACTCCAACGAGCAGTACGTC.

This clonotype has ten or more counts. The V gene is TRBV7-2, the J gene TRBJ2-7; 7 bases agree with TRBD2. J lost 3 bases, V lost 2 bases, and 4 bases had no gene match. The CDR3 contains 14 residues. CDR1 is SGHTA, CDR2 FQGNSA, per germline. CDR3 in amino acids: CASSLRGGGYEQYF. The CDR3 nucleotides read TGTGCCAGCAGCTTAAGAGGCGGGGGCTACGAGCAGTACTTC.

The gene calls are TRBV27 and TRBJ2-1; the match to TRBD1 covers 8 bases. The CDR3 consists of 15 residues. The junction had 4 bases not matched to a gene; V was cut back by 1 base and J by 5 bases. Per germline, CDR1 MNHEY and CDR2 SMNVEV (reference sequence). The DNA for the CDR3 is TGTGCCAGCAGTTTATTGCCAGGGGGCCACAATGAGCAGTTCTTC. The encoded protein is CASSLLPGGHNEQFF.

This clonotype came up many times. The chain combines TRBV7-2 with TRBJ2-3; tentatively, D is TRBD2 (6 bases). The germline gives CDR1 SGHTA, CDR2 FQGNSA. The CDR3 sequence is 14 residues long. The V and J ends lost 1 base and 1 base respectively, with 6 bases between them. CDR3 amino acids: CASSLERGTDTQYF. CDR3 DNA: TGTGCCAGCAGCTTAGAGCGGGGCACAGATACGCAGTATTTT.

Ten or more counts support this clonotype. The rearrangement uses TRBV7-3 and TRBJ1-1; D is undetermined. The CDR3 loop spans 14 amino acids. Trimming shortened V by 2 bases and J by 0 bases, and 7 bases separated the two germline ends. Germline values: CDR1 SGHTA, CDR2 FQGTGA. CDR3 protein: CASSLRGLNTEAFF. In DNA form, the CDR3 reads TGTGCCAGCAGCTTACGGGGATTGAACACTGAAGCTTTCTTT.

The CDR3 bases are TGTGCCACCAGGGACAGGGACGATCAGCCCCAGCATTTT. Protein product: CATRDRDDQPQHF. The V gene is TRBV24-1, the J gene TRBJ1-5; 8 positions agree with TRBD1. Germline CDR1 is KGHDR and CDR2 is SFDVKD. The V and J ends lost 7 bases and 5 bases, in that order; junction bases with no gene match: 3. The CDR3 runs 13 residues.

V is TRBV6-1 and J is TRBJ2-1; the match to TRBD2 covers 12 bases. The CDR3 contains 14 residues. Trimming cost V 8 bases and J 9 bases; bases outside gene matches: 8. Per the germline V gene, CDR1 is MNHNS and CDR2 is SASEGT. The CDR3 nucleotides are TGTGCCAGCCAATCTAGCGGGGGGGCGATTGAGCAGTTCTTC. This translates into CASQSSGGAIEQFF.

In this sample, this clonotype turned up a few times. CDR3 protein: CASSLEFYGYTF. In nucleotides, the CDR3 is TGTGCCAGCAGCTTAGAATTCTATGGCTACACCTTC. The rearrangement joins TRBV7-9 to TRBJ1-2; unclear D gene. The CDR3 extends over 12 amino acids. Germline V gene sequence: CDR1 SEHNR, CDR2 FQNEAQ (reference sequence). The V end was cut by 1 base, the J end by 4 bases, with 4 bases between.

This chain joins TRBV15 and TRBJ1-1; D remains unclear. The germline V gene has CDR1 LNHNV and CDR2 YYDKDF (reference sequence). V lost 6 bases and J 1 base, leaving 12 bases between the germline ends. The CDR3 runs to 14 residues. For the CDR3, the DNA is TGTGCCACCAGTGACCCTGGAACGAACACTGAAGCTTTCTTT. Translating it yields CATSDPGTNTEAFF.

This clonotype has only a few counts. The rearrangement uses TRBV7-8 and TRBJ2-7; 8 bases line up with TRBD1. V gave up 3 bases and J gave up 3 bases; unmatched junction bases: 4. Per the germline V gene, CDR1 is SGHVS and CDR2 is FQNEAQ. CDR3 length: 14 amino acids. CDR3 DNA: TGTGCCAGCAGCTTGACAGGGGCCGGCTACGAGCAGTACGTC. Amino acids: CASSLTGAGYEQYV.

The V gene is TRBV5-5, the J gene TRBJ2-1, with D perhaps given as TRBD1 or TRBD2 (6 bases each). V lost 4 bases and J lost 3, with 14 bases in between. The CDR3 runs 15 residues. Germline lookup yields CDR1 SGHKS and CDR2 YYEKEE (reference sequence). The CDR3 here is CASSRRGAHYNEQFF. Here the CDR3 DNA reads TGTGCCAGCAGCCGGAGGGGGGCCCACTACAATGAGCAGTTCTTC.

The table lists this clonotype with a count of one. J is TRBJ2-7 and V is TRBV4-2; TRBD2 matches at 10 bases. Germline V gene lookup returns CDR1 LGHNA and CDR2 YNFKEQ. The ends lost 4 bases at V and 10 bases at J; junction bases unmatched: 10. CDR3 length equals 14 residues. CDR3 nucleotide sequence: TGTGCCAGCAGCCCCCTCCAGCGGGGGGGCGACCAGTACTTC. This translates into CASSPLQRGGDQYF.

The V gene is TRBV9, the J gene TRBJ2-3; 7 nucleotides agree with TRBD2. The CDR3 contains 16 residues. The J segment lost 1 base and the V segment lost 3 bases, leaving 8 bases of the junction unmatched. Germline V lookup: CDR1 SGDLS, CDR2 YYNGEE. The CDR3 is CASSAQVTSGTDTQYF. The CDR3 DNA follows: TGTGCCAGCAGCGCCCAAGTAACTAGCGGCACAGATACGCAGTATTTT.

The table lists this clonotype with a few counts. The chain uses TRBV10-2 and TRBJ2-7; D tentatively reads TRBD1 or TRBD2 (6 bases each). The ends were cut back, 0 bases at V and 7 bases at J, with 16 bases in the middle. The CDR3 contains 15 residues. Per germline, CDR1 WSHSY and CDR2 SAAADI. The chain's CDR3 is CASSESSGGPGEQYF. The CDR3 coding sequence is TGCGCCAGCAGTGAGTCGAGTGGGGGGCCGGGAGAGCAGTACTTC.

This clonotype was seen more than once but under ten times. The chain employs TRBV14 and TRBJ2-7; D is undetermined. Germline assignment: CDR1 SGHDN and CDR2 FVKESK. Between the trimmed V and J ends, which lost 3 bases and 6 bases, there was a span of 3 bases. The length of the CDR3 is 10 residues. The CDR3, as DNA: TGTGCCAGCAGCCAGGGCGAGCAGTACTTC. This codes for CASSQGEQYF.